Below, one T cell receptor (beta chain) is given with its context. The data are from a study of blood T cell repertoires in COVID-19. TCRdb's table, derived via immunoSEQ multiplex PCR, lists solely in-frame clones and lacks some. Of some 70,000 clones listed, about 87% were seen once; the top ten hold 8% to 9.5%. CDR3 length: 14 amino acids. V dropped 3 bases and J dropped 6; count of bases not matched to a gene: 7. CDR1 and CDR2 (germline): GTSNPN, SVGIG (reference sequence). This chain uses TRBV30 with TRBJ1-2; TRBD1 agrees at 10 bases. Sequencing was performed on peripheral blood. The TCR was taken from a man aged 45-65 years with active COVID-19. The CDR3 DNA reads as TGTGCCTGGAGGGGCGGACAGGGGGTTAATGGCTACACCTTC. Encoded protein: CAWRGGQGVNGYTF.